The source of this T cell receptor (beta chain) is a study of blood T cell repertoires in COVID-19. Study information: Samples of COVID-19 (acute and convalescent) were obtained from the United States, Italy and Spain. PBMCs, B-cell-depleted T cells, or T cells were the source of the cDNA or gDNA that made up the material.

Sequencing was performed with immunoSEQ multiplex PCR; in TCRdb, only in-frame clones are kept and a portion is missing. This table has approximately 110,000 clones, 80% to 90% appearing once. CDR1 is SGHRS and CDR2 is YFSETQ in the germline V gene. The CDR3 is made up of 16 amino acids. V was pared by 5 bases and J by 3 bases, with 13 bases of the junction left unmatched. The receptor comes from a man aged 35 to 55 with acute or convalescent COVID-19. The chain recombines TRBV5-1 with TRBJ2-7, with TRBD2 matching 8 bases. The sample was peripheral blood. The chain's CDR3 is CASSLQGHAGGYEQYF. The CDR3 coding sequence is TGCGCCAGCAGTCTTCAGGGGCATGCGGGGGGCTACGAGCAGTACTTC.